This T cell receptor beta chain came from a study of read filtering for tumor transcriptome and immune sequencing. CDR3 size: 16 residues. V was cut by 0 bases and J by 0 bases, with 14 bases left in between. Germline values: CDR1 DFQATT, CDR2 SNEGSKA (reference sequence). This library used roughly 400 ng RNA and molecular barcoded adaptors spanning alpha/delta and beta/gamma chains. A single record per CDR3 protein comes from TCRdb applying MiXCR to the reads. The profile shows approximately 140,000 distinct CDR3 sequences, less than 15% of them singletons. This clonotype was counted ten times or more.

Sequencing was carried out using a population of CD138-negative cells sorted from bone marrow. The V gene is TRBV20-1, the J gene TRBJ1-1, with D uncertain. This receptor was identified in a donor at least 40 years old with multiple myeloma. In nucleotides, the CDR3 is TGCAGTGCTAGAGACAGAGGTAGTACCTTGAACACTGAAGCTTTCTTT. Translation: CSARDRGSTLNTEAFF.